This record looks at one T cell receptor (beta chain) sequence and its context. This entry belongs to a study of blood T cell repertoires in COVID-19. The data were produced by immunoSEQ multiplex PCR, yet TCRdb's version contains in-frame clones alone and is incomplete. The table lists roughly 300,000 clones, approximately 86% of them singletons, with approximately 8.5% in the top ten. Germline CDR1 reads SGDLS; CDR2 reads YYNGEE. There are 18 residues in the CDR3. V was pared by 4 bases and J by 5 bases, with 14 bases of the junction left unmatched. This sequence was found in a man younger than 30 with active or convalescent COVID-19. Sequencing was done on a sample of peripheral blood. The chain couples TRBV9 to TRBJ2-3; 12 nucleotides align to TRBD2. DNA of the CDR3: TGTGCCAGCAGCACCGGACTAGCGGGGCTTCTCTTCAAAGATACGCAGTATTTT. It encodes CASSTGLAGLLFKDTQYF. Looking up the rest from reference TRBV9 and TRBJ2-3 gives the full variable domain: DSGVTQTPKHLITATGQRVTLRCSPRSGDLSVYWYQQSLDQGLQFLIQYYNGEERAKGNILERFSAQQFPDLHSELNLSSLELGDSALYFCASSTGLAGLLFKDTQYFGPGTRLTVL.